This TCR beta chain was found in a study of regulatory T cells in long-lasting Graves disease (dated by TCRdb to the early 2020s). Some background on the complete study: Persistent Graves' disease was defined as persistently positive TSH receptor autoantibodies together with antithyroid drug treatment for over 5 years. Patients with persistent Graves' disease were compared with patients with newly diagnosed Graves' disease using TCR sequencing and RNA sequencing of peripheral blood. The study took place in China and was registered as a clinical trial. A total of roughly 35 samples underwent TCR sequencing: around 13 from persistent and roughly 20 from newly diagnosed Graves' disease patients. Persistent Graves' disease patients in the clinical cohort had taken antithyroid drugs for 8 to 12 years on average. What the authors observed across the whole study: TRBV28, TRBJ1-2 and TRBJ2-5 were preferentially used in persistent disease, while TRBV20-1 and TRBJ2-1 were favored in newly diagnosed disease. The authors acknowledged the small sample size as a limitation that may reduce accuracy. The study examined only peripheral blood because the primary lesion, thyroid tissue, could not be accessed. Compared with newly diagnosed patients, patients with persistent Graves' disease had lower TCR Shannon entropy and fewer highly expanded clones, which suggests clonal expansion. A larger number of public clonotypes was shared among persistent patients (around 2,500) than among newly diagnosed patients (around 970). Sequencing and analysis were restricted to the TCR beta chain.

The label giving this sample's time point can be read as: persistent/refractory GD, antithyroid drugs over 5 years with positive TRAb. For both TCR sequencing and RNA sequencing, RNA was extracted from PBMCs using TRIzol. The diagnosis of Graves' disease followed American Thyroid Association guidelines. Recruitment of patients was carried out at an endocrinology department in Xi'an, China. Each patient gave approximately 9.7 milliliters of peripheral blood, collected in an EDTA anticoagulant tube. Ficoll Paque Plus density gradient separation was used to isolate PBMCs, and no further T cell sorting was performed. An Agilent 2100 Bioanalyzer and agarose gel were used to check RNA quality, and a NanoDrop 2000 was used to measure RNA concentration. The germline V gene specifies MDHEN as CDR1 and SYDVKM as CDR2. V and J are trimmed by 5 bases and 5 bases, and the gene matches miss 9 bases of the junction. The CDR3 has 15 amino acids, counting the end cysteine and phenylalanine. The kept DNA is CDR3 alone, 45 bases in frame from the first base.

This clonotype was found many times. Its antigen specificity is not known. Qualities for individual bases were not recorded, and no much larger clone is one base off. Library preparation was by multiplex PCR. Sequencing was performed on an Illumina HiSeq 4000. To build TCR beta libraries, CDR3 regions were amplified by Arm-PCR using iRepertoire HTBI primers. PCR products were gel purified before sequencing. Concerning the study's data processing: Across samples, roughly 60 TRBV and 13 to 15 TRBJ segments were identified and used for gene usage analysis of CDR3 amino acid clonotypes. COPE and FqMerger were used to merge the filtered high-quality paired reads into contigs. BLAST was used to align contigs to IMGT TRBV, TRBD and TRBJ reference genes, with CDR3 defined following IMGT. Any clonotype with a frequency above 0.1% was counted as a highly expanded clone. Repertoire diversity was measured by Shannon entropy, and V-J evenness by the Gini coefficient. Clonotypes shared by more than one individual were considered public. TCRdb took the public reads, trimmed them with fastp at Q25, ran MiXCR for clone calling and kept in-frame beta chains. CDR3 protein sequences are deduplicated, and each keeps its most common genes and DNA. For this entry, the V and J calls and clone size follow TCRdb and not the study's own pipeline. For this sample the table gives roughly 400,000 distinct CDR3 sequences, of which roughly 23% were detected only once. The top ten clones comprise roughly an eighth of the sample.

Recombination linked TRBV28 to TRBJ1-1; TRBD1 aligns with 9 central bases. Sequenced material: peripheral blood mononuclear cells (PBMCs), taken when the disease was refractory, from a patient treated with antithyroid drugs. This TCR came from a female donor with Graves disease. The DNA sequence follows: TGTGCCAGCAGTCTACAGGACAGGGGTTTTACTGAAGCTTTCTTT. Protein translation: CASSLQDRGFTEAFF.